Each of the 18 T cell receptor beta chains below was sequenced from the same sample in a study of patients and donors after allogeneic stem cell transplantation. TCRdb itself ran the RT-PCR reads through MiXCR, one entry per CDR3 protein. The table includes about a million distinct CDR3 sequences, approximately 18% detected once. Sequencing used blood, either unsorted or a sorted T cell fraction (not recorded which). These receptors all stem from a human donor who was either an allogeneic HSCT recipient or a stem cell or donor lymphocyte infusion donor (not recorded which). It is not recorded whose cells these are; they may come from a transplant donor.

The chain carries TRBV20-1 and TRBJ2-7, with TRBD1 identical over 9 bases. This CDR3 contains 13 residues. V was pared by 3 bases and J by 5 bases, with 5 bases of the junction left unmatched. CDR1 DFQATT and CDR2 SNEGSKA come from the germline V gene (reference sequence). The CDR3 DNA is TGCAGTGCTAGGGCGGGACAGGGAGACGAGCAGTACTTC. It codes for CSARAGQGDEQYF.

This chain uses TRBV12-3 or TRBV12-4 with TRBJ2-4; 15 bases line up with TRBD2. This CDR3 is 14 amino acids long. V gave up 4 bases and J gave up 12 bases; unmatched junction bases: 4. Here the CDR3 reads CASSYGLAGGAQYF. CDR3 nucleotide sequence: TGTGCCAGCAGTTACGGACTAGCGGGAGGGGCTCAGTACTTC.

V is TRBV30 and J is TRBJ1-5; D gene uncertain. The CDR3 is made up of 14 amino acids. Trimming took 2 bases from V and 2 from J, leaving 10 bases between them. Germline-derived CDR1 and CDR2 are GTSNPN and SVGIG (reference sequence). CDR3 DNA: TGTGCCTGGAGTATGTTCGGGGGCAATCAGCCCCAGCATTTT. This encodes CAWSMFGGNQPQHF.

This clonotype was recorded a few times. The chain employs TRBV5-6 and TRBJ2-1, with D unclear. Trimming took 2 bases from V and 10 from J, leaving 7 bases between them. This CDR3 is 11 amino acids long. CDR1 and CDR2 from the germline V gene are SGHDT and YYEEEE. The CDR3 DNA reads as TGTGCCAGCAGCTTTATGAGCGAGCAGTTCTTC. Amino acids: CASSFMSEQFF.

This clonotype was counted a single time. The chain is built from TRBV5-5 and TRBJ2-5; D call uncertain. This CDR3 region has 12 residues. V lost 4 bases and J 5 bases, leaving 9 bases between the germline ends. Germline V lookup: CDR1 SGHKS, CDR2 YYEKEE (reference sequence). The CDR3 reads CASSVPGETQYF. In nucleotides, the CDR3 is TGTGCCAGCAGCGTTCCCGGGGAGACCCAGTACTTC.

The chain joins TRBV7-9 to TRBJ2-6; D gene unclear. Germline V gene sequence: CDR1 SEHNR, CDR2 FQNEAQ (reference sequence). There are 13 residues in the CDR3. V lost 8 bases to trimming and J lost 0 bases, with 5 bases between them. CDR3 sequence (DNA): TGTGCCAGCTGCGACTCTGGGGCCAACGTCCTGACTTTC. Protein sequence: CASCDSGANVLTF.

J is TRBJ2-7 and V is TRBV27, with D tentatively TRBD1 or TRBD2 (6 bases each). Germline V gives CDR1 MNHEY, CDR2 SMNVEV (reference sequence). V lost 2 bases and J lost 0, with 11 bases in between. There are 15 residues in the CDR3. The CDR3 loop is CASSLRRDNSYEQYF. CDR3 sequence (DNA): TGTGCCAGCAGTTTACGGAGGGACAACTCCTACGAGCAGTACTTC.

This sequence joins TRBV29-1 and TRBJ2-3, with 7 positions matching TRBD1. V gave up 6 bases and J gave up 4 bases; unmatched junction bases: 7. Germline CDR1 reads SQVTM; CDR2 reads ANQGSEA. The CDR3 is 13 amino acids. The chain's CDR3 is CSVPGQRPDTQYF. The CDR3 nucleotides read TGCAGCGTCCCGGGACAGAGGCCAGATACGCAGTATTTT.

There are a few counts of this clonotype. The chain carries TRBV7-8 and TRBJ1-3; D gene ambiguous. Germline-derived CDR1 and CDR2 are SGHVS and FQNEAQ. The CDR3 has 14 amino acids. V lost 3 bases, J lost 4 bases, and 10 bases lay in between. CDR3: CASSFIGAGNTIYF. The CDR3 region has the DNA TGTGCCAGCAGCTTCATCGGTGCCGGAAACACCATATATTTT.

The chain joins TRBV20-1 to TRBJ2-7; no reliable D call. Trimming shortened V by 1 base and J by 9 bases, and 16 bases separated the two germline ends. The CDR3 covers 13 residues. Germline V gene data show CDR1 as DFQATT and CDR2 as SNEGSKA (reference sequence). CDR3 sequence reads: CSARVATERGQYF. The DNA for the CDR3 is TGCAGTGCTAGAGTTGCAACGGAGCGCGGGCAGTACTTC.

In this sample, this clonotype turned up a few times. The chain uses TRBV6-6 and TRBJ2-7; weak D call: TRBD1 (6 bases). Trimming pared 6 bases from V and 3 bases from J, leaving 12 bases between. CDR1 MNHNY and CDR2 SVGAGI come from the germline V gene (reference sequence). The CDR3 runs 13 residues. This chain's CDR3 is CASSQDSFYEQYF. The CDR3, as DNA: TGTGCCAGCAGCCAGGACAGTTTCTACGAGCAGTACTTC.

V and J are TRBV18 and TRBJ2-7; 7 nucleotides align to TRBD2. The CDR3 sequence is 14 residues long. Per germline, CDR1 KGHSH and CDR2 LQKENI. The J segment lost 5 bases and the V segment lost 4 bases, leaving 8 bases of the junction unmatched. The CDR3 region has the DNA TGTGCCAGCTCACTTGGGAGGGGTCGGGACGAGCAGTACTTC. This gives the protein CASSLGRGRDEQYF.

DNA of the CDR3: TGTGCCAGCAGCCTTGGACTAGCGAGCACCTACGAGCAGTACTTC. Amino acids: CASSLGLASTYEQYF. The rearrangement joins TRBV9 to TRBJ2-7; 9 bases fit TRBD2. This CDR3 is built from 15 residues. Germline CDR1 is SGDLS and CDR2 is YYNGEE. J lost 2 bases, V lost 4 bases, and 7 bases had no gene match.

In this sample, this clonotype turned up a few times. The chain has TRBV10-3 and TRBJ2-7; D unresolved. Per germline, CDR1 ENHRY and CDR2 SYGVKD. The CDR3 contains 11 residues. The V gene lost 6 bases and the J gene lost 5 bases, with 8 bases spanning the gap. CDR3 bases: TGTGCCATCAGGGGGATAGACGAGCAGTACTTC. Translated: CAIRGIDEQYF.

This clonotype has only a few counts. V gene TRBV4-1 combines with J gene TRBJ2-2; no firm D call. Trimming cost V 4 bases and J 9 bases, with 15 bases left between them. Looked up from germline, CDR1 is MGHRA and CDR2 is YSYEKL. The CDR3 is 14 amino acids. CDR3 sequence: CASSPLGAGRELFF. The CDR3 DNA follows: TGCGCCAGCAGCCCCTTGGGCGCCGGGCGGGAGCTGTTTTTT.

The chain uses TRBV7-2 and TRBJ2-1; D not certain. The V and J ends lost 1 base and 16 bases respectively, with 20 bases between them. The V gene's germline CDR1 is SGHTA and CDR2 FQGNSA. The CDR3 spans 14 residues. DNA of the CDR3: TGTGCCAGCAGCTTAGAGTTGACCGTCAGGATGTCCTTCTTC. Its protein product is CASSLELTVRMSFF.

This chain connects TRBV6-6 to TRBJ1-5; no definite D call. The CDR3 is made up of 13 amino acids. V was shortened by 6 bases and J by 7 bases, with 13 bases between the two germline ends. Germline values: CDR1 MNHNY, CDR2 SVGAGI (reference sequence). The CDR3 loop reads CASSRGWEQPQHF. In DNA form, the CDR3 reads TGTGCCAGCAGCCGTGGTTGGGAACAGCCCCAGCATTTT.

This clonotype has just a few counts. J is TRBJ1-2 and V is TRBV9, with no clear D. Germline CDR1 reads SGDLS; CDR2 reads YYNGEE. This CDR3 region has 11 residues. Trimming cost V 6 bases and J 8 bases, with 11 bases left between them. The DNA of the CDR3 is TGTGCCAGCACCTCCCGGTACGGCTACACCTTC. Its protein is CASTSRYGYTF.